This paragraph covers one T cell receptor beta chain sequence. Antigen unknown. This entry belongs to a study of T cell repertoires in cytomegalovirus infection. The overall study: Peptides in the study included HLA-C-restricted and HLA-B-restricted CMV epitopes.

Study-level findings and limits: The response measured ex vivo was dominated by TCR beta clonotypes (HLA-C-restricted and CMV-specific). Accumulated public TCR beta family frequency recognized individuals carrying CMV together with the relevant HLA.

One entry per CDR3 protein, called by TCRdb with MiXCR from the reads. The table shows 550,000 to 700,000 distinct CDR3 sequences, with roughly 43% occurring only once. Germline lookup yields CDR1 SGHTA and CDR2 FQGNSA. The CDR3 covers 15 residues. J lost 3 bases, V lost 5 bases, and 9 bases had no gene match. This clonotype was obtained from a human donor in good health (CMV status not recorded). Some clones in this sample may be carry-over from other donors' samples. Here the sequenced sample was cultured PBMCs, taken from culture after CMV antigen stimulation. The chain uses TRBV7-2 and TRBJ2-7, with TRBD2 matching over 8 bases. The CDR3 is CASSPRPAGDYEQYF. Written as DNA, the CDR3 is TGTGCCAGCAGCCCACGGCCAGCGGGGGACTACGAGCAGTACTTC.